This T cell receptor beta chain came from a study of cytomegalovirus exposure and HLA in healthy donors. Across the study: A prior study identified 117 million unique TCR beta sequences from about 179 million T cells. Study-wide results and caveats: Presence/absence analyses assumed roughly uniform sequencing depth across donors.

Germline V gives CDR1 MGHDK, CDR2 SYGVNS. V lost 4 bases to trimming and J lost 4 bases, with 15 bases between them. The CDR3 loop spans 15 amino acids. As for the donors, each was a healthy bone marrow donor. PCR primers comprised 60 Vbeta and 13 Jbeta primers. Generated by immunoSEQ multiplex PCR, the TCRdb table keeps only in-frame clones and is missing some. The sample consists of 95,000 to 130,000 clones, about 79% of them appearing once. As to this clone: What it recognizes is unknown.

The sample was PBMCs. The rearrangement joins TRBV25-1 to TRBJ2-3, with D perhaps matching TRBD2 (6 bases). This TCR was sampled from a man aged 25 to 45 in good health and CMV-seropositive. CDR3 DNA sequence: TGTGCCAGCAGTGGGAGACTAGTAATTGCAGATACGCAGTATTTT. It encodes CASSGRLVIADTQYF.